Each of the 27 T cell receptor beta chains below was sequenced from the same sample in a study of control samples from healthy donors and cancer patients. Assay used: immunoSEQ multiplex PCR; TCRdb lists only in-frame clones, some missing. The sample records some 130,000 clones, 75% to 90% being singletons. Source material: blood. These receptors originate from a woman aged 25 to 45 in good health.

This sequence joins TRBV27 and TRBJ1-1; D perhaps matches TRBD1 (6 bases). From germline, CDR1 is MNHEY and CDR2 SMNVEV (reference sequence). The germline V and J ends were trimmed by 11 bases and 5 bases, with 24 bases remaining between them. The CDR3 spans 15 residues. The CDR3 protein is CAPQGLGGLGTEAFF. The CDR3 DNA sequence: TGTGCCCCTCAAGGGTTGGGGGGGCTGGGTACTGAAGCTTTCTTT.

J is TRBJ1-1 and V is TRBV2; tentative D call: TRBD1 (6 bases). CDR3 size: 12 residues. From germline, CDR1 is SNHLY and CDR2 FYNNEI. Trimming took off 11 bases at V and 6 bases at J, with 16 bases between the two ends. CDR3 coding DNA: TGTGCCGCTGCCGGAGGGGGGGCTGAAGCTTTCTTT. Encoded protein: CAAAGGGAEAFF.

This clone occurred once. The chain uses TRBV5-1 and TRBJ2-7; D is possibly TRBD2 (6 bases). The germline V and J ends were trimmed by 1 base and 2 bases, with 13 bases remaining between them. CDR1 is SGHRS, CDR2 YFSETQ, per germline. The CDR3 consists of 15 residues. The CDR3 DNA sequence: TGCGCCAGCAGCTTGACGGGGGACCCTCCCTACGAGCAGTACTTC. It encodes CASSLTGDPPYEQYF.

The chain carries TRBV25-1 and TRBJ1-2, with a possible D match to TRBD1 (6 bases). The CDR3 consists of 13 residues. The V and J ends lost 1 base and 6 bases respectively, with 9 bases between them. The germline CDR1 and CDR2 sequences are MGHDK and SYGVNS. The CDR3 reads CASSEFHRDGYTF. For the CDR3, the DNA is TGTGCCAGCAGTGAATTCCACAGGGATGGCTACACCTTC.

The chain couples TRBV5-6 to TRBJ1-1; D is undetermined. V lost 3 bases to trimming and J lost 5 bases, with 20 bases between them. The CDR3 spans 16 residues. Germline V gene lookup returns CDR1 SGHDT and CDR2 YYEEEE. The CDR3, as DNA: TGTGCCAGCAGCTCACAGAGGAAGCAGCTTAAGACTGAAGCTTTCTTT. It is translated as CASSSQRKQLKTEAFF.

The chain recombines TRBV11-3 with TRBJ2-7; D ambiguous. The CDR3 loop spans 14 amino acids. Germline V gene data show CDR1 as SGHNT and CDR2 as YENEEA. Between the trimmed V and J ends, which lost 0 bases and 6 bases, there was a span of 12 bases. The CDR3 nucleotides are TGTGCCAGCAGCTTAGAGCCCGGACGTGGCGAGCAGTACTTC. It specifies CASSLEPGRGEQYF.

The V and J genes are TRBV6-5 and TRBJ2-4; D ambiguous. V lost 7 bases, J lost 8 bases, and 9 bases lay in between. This CDR3 is built from 11 residues. The germline V gene has CDR1 MNHEY and CDR2 SVGAGI. The CDR3 bases are TGTGCCAGCAAAGAGTGGGACATTCAGTACTTC. This sequence encodes CASKEWDIQYF.

This sequence joins TRBV29-1 and TRBJ2-7; D not resolved. Germline lookup yields CDR1 SQVTM and CDR2 ANQGSEA. This CDR3 is built from 14 residues. V lost 3 bases, J lost 0 bases, and 12 bases lay in between. CDR3 nucleotide sequence: TGCAGCGTTGAGAGTGCGGACCTCTCCTACGAGCAGTACTTC. Amino acid sequence: CSVESADLSYEQYF.

The chain carries TRBV7-9 and TRBJ2-7; D is possibly TRBD1 or TRBD2 (5 bases each). The V gene lost 0 bases and the J gene lost 3 bases, with 12 bases spanning the gap. Germline V gene sequence: CDR1 SEHNR, CDR2 FQNEAQ (reference sequence). The CDR3 loop spans 15 amino acids. CDR3 coding DNA: TGTGCCAGCAGCTTAGCGGGGACGGCGGACTACGAGCAGTACTTC. Amino acids: CASSLAGTADYEQYF. The variable domain in full, with the rest retrieved from reference TRBV7-9 and TRBJ2-7, is DTGVSQNPRHKITKRGQNVTFRCDPISEHNRLYWYRQTLGQGPEFLTYFQNEAQLEKSRLLSDRFSAERPKGSFSTLEIQRTEQGDSAMYLCASSLAGTADYEQYFGPGTRLTVT.

The chain combines TRBV2 with TRBJ1-1, with D perhaps TRBD1 (6 bases). The CDR3 consists of 15 residues. Germline V CDR1 and CDR2: SNHLY, FYNNEI. Trimming shortened V by 7 bases and J by 2 bases, and 17 bases separated the two germline ends. In nucleotides, the CDR3 is TGTGCCAGCACTAGAGAGACAGGAGTCAACACTGAAGCTTTCTTT. It specifies CASTRETGVNTEAFF.

The rearrangement uses TRBV6-5 and TRBJ1-5; 7 nucleotides align to TRBD1. The germline gives CDR1 MNHEY, CDR2 SVGAGI. J was trimmed by 3 bases and V by 6 bases; bases with no gene match: 5. This CDR3 has 14 residues. The CDR3 DNA follows: TGTGCCAGCAGGACAGGGAACAACAATCAGCCCCAGCATTTT. Translated, it gives CASRTGNNNQPQHF.

The chain couples TRBV9 to TRBJ2-7, with TRBD2 as a possible D gene (6 bases). The CDR3 contains 15 residues. V gave up 0 bases and J gave up 3 bases, with 13 bases separating them. CDR1 and CDR2 from the germline V gene are SGDLS and YYNGEE. This chain's CDR3 is CASSVAGRGIYEQYF. In nucleotides, the CDR3 is TGTGCCAGCAGCGTAGCGGGGCGGGGAATCTACGAGCAGTACTTC.

The V gene is TRBV19, the J gene TRBJ2-2; D uncertain. The V and J ends lost 9 bases and 3 bases respectively, with 11 bases between them. The germline CDR1 and CDR2 sequences are LNHDA and SQIVND (reference sequence). The CDR3 totals 13 residues. The CDR3 DNA is TGTGCCAGCACCTCTATCCACACCGGGGAGCTGTTTTTT. It encodes CASTSIHTGELFF.

This chain connects TRBV9 to TRBJ1-2; no reliable D call. This CDR3 spans 14 amino acids. V shed 4 bases and J shed 4 bases, with 14 bases lying between them. Looked up from germline, CDR1 is SGDLS and CDR2 is YYNGEE. CDR3 sequence reads: CASSSRGGPYGYTF. DNA for the CDR3: TGTGCCAGCAGCTCACGGGGAGGGCCCTATGGCTACACCTTC.

The chain couples TRBV6-6 to TRBJ1-5; TRBD1 might be the D (6 bases). Germline V lookup: CDR1 MNHNY, CDR2 SVGAGI (reference sequence). The CDR3 is 15 residues long. V was trimmed by 6 bases and J by 3 bases, leaving 15 bases between them. DNA of the CDR3: TGTGCCAGCAGACGCCCGGGGGCTTACAATCAGCCCCAGCATTTT. This translates into CASRRPGAYNQPQHF.

This chain joins TRBV9 and TRBJ2-1; a possible D gene is TRBD2 (6 bases). CDR1 is SGDLS, CDR2 YYNGEE, per germline. V lost 2 bases and J 9 bases, leaving 15 bases between the germline ends. The CDR3 consists of 14 residues. The CDR3 bases are TGTGCCAGCAGCGTCGAACTAGCTTGGGGTGAGCAGTTCTTC. Encoded protein: CASSVELAWGEQFF.

This chain joins TRBV28 and TRBJ1-2; D gene unclear. This CDR3 region has 15 residues. Trimming stripped 1 base from V and 2 bases from J, with 11 bases between. The germline gives CDR1 MDHEN, CDR2 SYDVKM. This chain's CDR3 is CASSLFWGRNYGYTF. CDR3 DNA sequence: TGTGCCAGCAGTTTATTCTGGGGAAGAAACTATGGCTACACCTTC.

This clone has at least ten counts. The rearrangement uses TRBV4-1 and TRBJ2-7, with 10 nucleotides matching TRBD2. This CDR3 region has 17 residues. Losses at the gene ends were 4 bases for V and 2 bases for J; bases not matched to a gene: 11. The germline CDR1 and CDR2 sequences are MGHRA and YSYEKL. The CDR3 DNA follows: TGCGCCAGCAGCCCCTCGGCACTAGCGGGGACACCCTACGAGCAGTACTTC. Its protein product is CASSPSALAGTPYEQYF.

CDR3 coding DNA: TGTGCCAGCAGCCTCAGACAGGGTGAAGCTTTCTTT. Its protein product is CASSLRQGEAFF. The chain combines TRBV12-3 or TRBV12-4 with TRBJ1-1; TRBD1 aligns across 7 bases. The CDR3 extends over 12 amino acids. V gave up 6 bases and J gave up 7 bases; unmatched junction bases: 5.

The CDR3 nucleotides are TGTGCCACCAGTGTTGGGAGAGGGAACACAGATACGCAGTATTTT. It specifies CATSVGRGNTDTQYF. V usage is TRBV24-1 and J usage is TRBJ2-3, with D maybe TRBD2 (5 bases). Germline V lookup: CDR1 KGHDR, CDR2 SFDVKD. V lost 5 bases, J lost 2 bases, and 13 bases lay in between. The CDR3 contains 15 residues.

The gene calls are TRBV18 and TRBJ2-5; a weak D match, TRBD2 (5 bases). In germline, CDR1 is KGHSH, CDR2 LQKENI. There are 14 residues in the CDR3. The V and J ends lost 3 bases and 4 bases respectively, with 12 bases between them. As DNA, the CDR3 is TGTGCCAGCTCACCCTCAGCCCGGGGAGAGACCCAGTACTTC. This translates into CASSPSARGETQYF. Drawing the rest from reference TRBV18 and TRBJ2-5, the complete variable domain is NAGVMQNPRHLVRRRGQEARLRCSPMKGHSHVYWYRQLPEEGLKFMVYLQKENIIDESGMPKERFSAEFPKEGPSILRIQQVVRGDSAAYFCASSPSARGETQYFGPGTRLLVL.

V is TRBV19 and J is TRBJ2-7; 13 positions agree with TRBD2. The CDR3 extends over 15 amino acids. Trimming at V came to 5 bases and at J to 5 bases, leaving 6 bases not matched to a gene. In germline, CDR1 is LNHDA, CDR2 SQIVND (reference sequence). CDR3 bases: TGTGCCAGTAGTCCGCGGACTAGCGGGAGCCACGAGCAGTACTTC. Its protein product is CASSPRTSGSHEQYF.

There are a few counts of this clone. This chain uses TRBV18 with TRBJ1-2, with 10 bases aligning to TRBD1. Losses at the gene ends were 2 bases for V and 4 bases for J; bases not matched to a gene: 1. Germline V gives CDR1 KGHSH, CDR2 LQKENI. The CDR3 extends over 14 amino acids. CDR3 in amino acids: CASSPGTGAYGYTF. As DNA, the CDR3 is TGTGCCAGCTCACCAGGGACAGGGGCCTATGGCTACACCTTC.

The chain links TRBV7-8 to TRBJ2-3, with TRBD2 identical over 9 bases. The germline CDR1 and CDR2 sequences are SGHVS and FQNEAQ. This CDR3 is built from 18 residues. The V segment lost 4 bases and the J segment 1 base; nucleotides outside the gene matches: 12. The CDR3 DNA follows: TGTGCCAGCAGCTGGCCCGGGGCGGGAGGGGTCGGCACAGATACGCAGTATTTT. Its protein is CASSWPGAGGVGTDTQYF.

J is TRBJ2-1 and V is TRBV5-1, with D possibly being TRBD1 (6 bases). The CDR3 contains 13 residues. V shed 8 bases and J shed 2 bases, with 11 bases lying between them. Per germline, CDR1 SGHRS and CDR2 YFSETQ. CDR3 DNA sequence: TGCGCCAGACCGGGACACCCCTACAATGAGCAGTTCTTC. It specifies CARPGHPYNEQFF. Complete variable domain (other parts from reference TRBV5-1 and TRBJ2-1): KAGVTQTPRYLIKTRGQQVTLSCSPISGHRSVSWYQQTPGQGLQFLFEYFSETQRNKGNFPGRFSGRQFSNSRSEMNVSTLELGDSALYLCARPGHPYNEQFFGPGTRLTVL.

This clone was detected only once. The DNA of the CDR3 is TGTGCCAGCAGCTTAGATCCGGTTGGAAATGAGCAGTTCTTC. Translated, it gives CASSLDPVGNEQFF. The chain carries TRBV11-2 and TRBJ2-1; D gene unclear. Trimming left V 0 bases short and J 7 bases short, with 10 bases between. Germline values: CDR1 SGHAT, CDR2 FQNNGV. The CDR3 length is 14 residues.

The J gene is TRBJ2-7, the V gene TRBV12-3 or TRBV12-4; D tentatively fits TRBD1 or TRBD2 (5 bases each). CDR3 length: 13 amino acids. Trimming removed 7 bases at V and 3 bases at J, with 13 bases between. CDR3 sequence: CASTLWGSYEQYF. As DNA, the CDR3 is TGTGCCAGCACCCTATGGGGGAGCTACGAGCAGTACTTC.